The present entry profiles one T cell receptor (beta chain) with its context. CDR3 length: 15 amino acids. CDR1 SGHRS and CDR2 YFSETQ come from the germline V gene. V trimming: 3 bases; J trimming: 5 bases; junction bases outside the gene matches: 7. Using a J-beta primer mix together with a sample-barcoded 5' primer, a second PCR was run for roughly 7 to 12 cycles. Every sample returned 2.5 million or more CDR3-containing paired-end reads. TCRdb processed the 5' RACE reads anew with MiXCR; each CDR3 protein has one entry. The top ten clones hold more than 3% of a sample with over 600,000 distinct CDR3 sequences, about 21% of them seen once. This record comes from a study of blood T cells in healthy people across ages.

This receptor was identified in a man between 65 and 85 years old in good health. Sequencing was carried out using blood. The chain links TRBV5-1 to TRBJ2-2; the match to TRBD2 covers 7 bases. CDR3 sequence (DNA): TGCGCCAGCAGCTCTAGCGGCATGAAAACCGGGGAGCTGTTTTTT. This gives the protein CASSSSGMKTGELFF.